This T cell receptor beta chain was found in a study of T cell responses to AZD1222 COVID-19 vaccine (dated by TCRdb to 2020 to 2022). Looking at the study overall: TCR sequencing covered some 240 trial participants: 207 given two doses of AZD1222 and approximately 25 given two doses of MenACWY control vaccine. Trial participants were enrolled into age subgroups of 18-55, 56-69 and 70-plus years, which contained around 150, 29 and 61 TCR-sequenced participants, respectively. Study-level results and caveats: No day 14 peak-response samples were available, so repertoires were characterized only after the peak T cell response. After two AZD1222 doses, spike-specific TCR breadth and depth were significantly higher than at day 0 and than in MenACWY recipients. Conclusions about previously exposed vaccinees are limited because only six or seven AZD1222 recipients were SARS-CoV-2 seropositive at baseline. In the small 56-69-year group, the increase in depth fell short of significance, most likely because of low power. CD4 TCRs associated with the vaccine covered the entire spike protein, and the dominant responses were in regions 160-218 and 743-854. Reportedly, almost half of the unique spike-specific TCRs recognized epitopes lying outside the regions that are mutated in the B.1.351 and B.1.1.7 variants. Most participants were white British and females outnumbered males, and the authors suggested that clonal diversity may have been underestimated.

The CDR3 regions of human TCRbeta chains were analyzed by immunosequencing. Per the original workflow: TCRs in the repertoires were matched against a reference library of SARS-CoV-2-specific TCRs that had been generated with the MIRA antigen-specificity platform. Breadth was defined as the fraction of unique TCRs that were SARS-CoV-2-associated. Depth was defined as the fraction of total T cells that were SARS-CoV-2-associated. Using the MIRA data, every spike-specific TCR was mapped to the spike region that the TCR reacted to and assigned to either a CD4 or a CD8 class. Log10-transformed breadth and depth values were compared by one-way ANOVA with Sidak's multiple comparisons tests. The source is immuneACCESS, and TCRdb retained only in-frame sequences with V and J called. Part of the clones is not carried over; for the studies checked, unresolved V genes explain less than half of this, and the remainder is unexplained. For V, J and clone size, that table is used; D and trimming come from the DNA. Counted in this sample were about 77,000 clones; 92% of them appeared once. Of the sample, roughly 5% is held by the ten largest clones.

The label giving this sample's time point can be read as: about 28 days (+/-7) after the second vaccine dose. Because spike-specific TCR depth and breadth did not differ between the two schedules, AZD1222 recipients who got a second dose at roughly 4 weeks were pooled with those who got a second dose at roughly 12 weeks. Vaccinee samples were obtained from the UK trials COV001 and COV002, which included a single-blind randomized controlled phase 2/3 trial of AZD1222 (ChAdOx1 nCoV-19) in healthy adults. Trial participant PBMC samples were collected at day 0 and day 28 after the second dose for TCRbeta chain sequencing. Concerning this clone itself: Its antigen is unknown. No qualities accompany the bases; no much larger clone lies one base away.

The sequenced sample was peripheral blood, obtained 28 days after the second AZD1222 dose. This TCR came from an adult who received the AZD1222 COVID-19 vaccine.

The nucleotides read TGTGCCAGCAGACCCCTGGACAGACTAAAAGAGACCCAGTACTTC. Its amino acids are CASRPLDRLKETQYF. Rearrangement joined TRBV25-1 to TRBJ2-5; the best D guess is TRBD1, with 6 bases matching. The CDR3, from cysteine to phenylalanine, totals 15 residues. Only the CDR3 part of the read is kept: 45 bases, read in frame from the first base. Per the germline V gene, MGHDK is the CDR1 and SYGVNS is the CDR2. The V and J ends are trimmed by 6 bases and 3 bases, leaving 17 bases between them.